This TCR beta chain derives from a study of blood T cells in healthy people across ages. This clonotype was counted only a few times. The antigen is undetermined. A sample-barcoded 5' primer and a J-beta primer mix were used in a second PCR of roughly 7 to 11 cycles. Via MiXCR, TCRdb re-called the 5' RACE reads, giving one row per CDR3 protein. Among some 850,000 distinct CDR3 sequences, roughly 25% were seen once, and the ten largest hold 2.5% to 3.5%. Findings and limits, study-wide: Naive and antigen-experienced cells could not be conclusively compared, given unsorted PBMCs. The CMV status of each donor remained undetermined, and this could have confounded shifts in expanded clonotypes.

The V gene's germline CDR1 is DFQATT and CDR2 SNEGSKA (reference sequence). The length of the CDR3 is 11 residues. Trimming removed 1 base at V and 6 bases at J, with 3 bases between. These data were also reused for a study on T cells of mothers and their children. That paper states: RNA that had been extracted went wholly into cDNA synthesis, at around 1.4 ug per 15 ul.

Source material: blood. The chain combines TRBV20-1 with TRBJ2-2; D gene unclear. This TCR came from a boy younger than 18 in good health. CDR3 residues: CSARGAGELFF. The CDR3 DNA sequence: TGCAGTGCTAGAGGGGCCGGGGAGCTGTTTTTT.